What follows are 17 T cell receptor beta chains derived from one specimen sequenced in a study of blood T cells in healthy people across ages. Alongside a J-beta primer mix, a sample-barcoded 5' primer served in a second PCR lasting about 6 to 12 cycles. Each CDR3 protein is one row after TCRdb ran MiXCR on the 5' RACE reads. The sample consists of hundreds of thousands of distinct CDR3 sequences, more than 45% of them appearing once. The specimen was blood. The receptor set was obtained from a man aged 30 to 45 in good health.

This clonotype was counted once. J is TRBJ2-2 and V is TRBV5-1; D is perhaps TRBD1 (7 bases). Germline-derived CDR1 and CDR2 are SGHRS and YFSETQ. Trimming pared 4 bases from V and 7 bases from J, leaving 20 bases between. This CDR3 spans 16 amino acids. Here the CDR3 DNA reads TGCGCCAGCAGCACTTTTACAGGGGAGGTCGGCGGGGAGCTGTTTTTT. Translating gives CASSTFTGEVGGELFF.

The chain recombines TRBV12-3 or TRBV12-4 with TRBJ1-2, with 7 bases aligning to TRBD1. The CDR3 has 15 residues. V was pared by 8 bases and J by 3 bases, with 12 bases of the junction left unmatched. DNA for the CDR3: TGTGCCAGCGCATCAACCAGACAGGGTTACTATGGCTACACCTTC. Its protein is CASASTRQGYYGYTF.

This chain uses TRBV19 with TRBJ2-1; D could derive from TRBD1 or TRBD2 (5 bases each). Germline V gives CDR1 LNHDA, CDR2 SQIVND (reference sequence). V was cut by 6 bases and J by 7 bases, with 13 bases left in between. The CDR3 covers 13 residues. The CDR3 nucleotides are TGTGCCAGTAGCCGGGGCATAGAAAATGAGCAGTTCTTC. This encodes CASSRGIENEQFF.

The V gene is TRBV14, the J gene TRBJ1-6; D may be TRBD1 (5 bases). This CDR3 is built from 13 residues. CDR1 is SGHDN and CDR2 is FVKESK in the germline V gene. With 2 bases removed from V and 12 bases from J, the gap between germline ends came to 11 bases. CDR3 residues: CASSQIGGGPLHF. CDR3 in DNA: TGTGCCAGCAGCCAAATTGGGGGAGGACCCCTCCACTTT.

Comments on this clonotype: A much larger clone lies one base from this, so it may be a read error. The chain joins TRBV6-2 or TRBV6-3 to TRBJ2-1, with TRBD1 matching over 8 bases. The CDR3 totals 14 residues. Germline CDR1 MNHEY, CDR2 SVGEGT. CDR3 nucleotides: TGTGCCAGCAGGAGGACAGGGAACTACAATGAGCGGTTCTTC. Amino acid sequence: CASRRTGNYNERFF.

There are a few counts of this clonotype. The chain carries TRBV7-2 and TRBJ2-5, with TRBD1 matching over 8 bases. V dropped 3 bases and J dropped 11; count of bases not matched to a gene: 8. Per the germline V gene, CDR1 is SGHTA and CDR2 is FQGNSA. The CDR3 loop spans 13 amino acids. This CDR3 reads CASSFRQGWEQYF. In DNA, the CDR3 is TGTGCCAGCAGCTTCAGACAGGGGTGGGAGCAGTACTTC.

The chain couples TRBV10-3 to TRBJ2-1, with 11 bases identical to TRBD2. The germline V gene has CDR1 ENHRY and CDR2 SYGVKD. This CDR3 has 16 amino acids. The V gene end was trimmed by 2 bases and the J gene end by 7 bases; junction bases not matched to a gene: 7. CDR3 DNA sequence: TGTGCCATCAGTGAGCCAATTAGCGGGAGGGTAAATGAGCAGTTCTTC. It is translated as CAISEPISGRVNEQFF.

This clonotype is a singleton in its sample. The chain has TRBV30 and TRBJ2-7; D is possibly TRBD2 (7 bases). The CDR3 runs to 14 residues. Germline V gene data show CDR1 as GTSNPN and CDR2 as SVGIG (reference sequence). The V and J ends lost 2 bases and 7 bases respectively, with 18 bases between them. CDR3 sequence (DNA): TGTGCCTGGAGTCCCCACGGGGGGCCGAGGGAGCAGTACTTC. This encodes CAWSPHGGPREQYF.

This clonotype was seen a handful of times. V is TRBV7-2 and J is TRBJ1-4; D gene uncertain. CDR1 SGHTA and CDR2 FQGNSA come from the germline V gene. This CDR3 region has 13 residues. V lost 5 bases and J 5 bases, leaving 9 bases between the germline ends. CDR3 in amino acids: CASSPMPNEKLFF. CDR3 in DNA: TGTGCCAGCAGCCCCATGCCGAATGAAAAACTGTTTTTT.

This clonotype was counted only a few times. For the CDR3, the DNA is TGTGCCACCAGCAGAGATTCGGCAACTAGCGGAGAGACCCAGTACTTC. Encoded protein: CATSRDSATSGETQYF. The rearrangement links TRBV15 to TRBJ2-5, with 8 bases aligning to TRBD2. Germline V gene data show CDR1 as LNHNV and CDR2 as YYDKDF (reference sequence). V lost 0 bases, J lost 4 bases, and 7 bases stayed unmatched. CDR3 length: 16 amino acids. Filled out from reference TRBV15 and TRBJ2-5, the complete variable domain reads DAMVIQNPRYQVTQFGKPVTLSCSQTLNHNVMYWYQQKSSQAPKLLFHYYDKDFNNEADTPDNFQSRRPNTSFCFLDIRSPGLGDTAMYLCATSRDSATSGETQYFGPGTRLLVL.

V is TRBV7-9 and J is TRBJ1-2; D remains ambiguous. Deletions cut 11 bases from V and 4 bases from J, with 14 bases between. In germline, CDR1 is SEHNR, CDR2 FQNEAQ (reference sequence). This CDR3 is 12 amino acids long. The CDR3 region is CAGRDSSYGYTF. The CDR3 DNA is TGTGCCGGCCGGGATAGTTCCTATGGCTACACCTTC.

The chain has TRBV29-1 and TRBJ2-5; D is perhaps TRBD2 (6 bases). The J call may be wrong; the DNA end is better matched by TRBJ2-7. This CDR3 spans 13 amino acids. Germline CDR1 SQVTM, CDR2 ANQGSEA. The CDR3 DNA sequence: TGCAGCGTTTGTAAGAGCGGGCGCGGCGAGCAGTACTTC. Its translation is CSVCKSGRGEQYF.

This clonotype came up once. The chain joins TRBV20-1 to TRBJ1-1; D possibly corresponds to TRBD1 (6 bases). Per germline, CDR1 DFQATT and CDR2 SNEGSKA (reference sequence). This CDR3 spans 13 amino acids. DNA of the CDR3: TGCAGCGCCGACAGGCCGGGAGTGACTGAAGCTTTCTTT. This codes for CSADRPGVTEAFF.

The chain is built from TRBV12-3 or TRBV12-4 and TRBJ2-3; 12 nucleotides match TRBD2. This CDR3 has 17 amino acids. J was trimmed by 0 bases and V by 2 bases; bases with no gene match: 3. The CDR3 nucleotides read TGTGCCAGCAGTTTATTCGGACTAGCGGGGAGCACAGATACGCAGTATTTT. Translation: CASSLFGLAGSTDTQYF.

The V call is TRBV2, the J call TRBJ2-3; 8 bases are shared with TRBD1. The CDR3 covers 16 residues. Germline V gene lookup returns CDR1 SNHLY and CDR2 FYNNEI. The V gene end was trimmed by 4 bases and the J gene end by 1 base; junction bases not matched to a gene: 7. In nucleotides, the CDR3 is TGTGCCAGCAGTGTTGCGACAGGGGTCGGCACAGATACGCAGTATTTT. This codes for CASSVATGVGTDTQYF.

V usage is TRBV20-1 and J usage is TRBJ1-1; no definite D call. Trimming removed 0 bases from V and 10 bases from J, with 15 bases in between. Germline V gene sequence: CDR1 DFQATT, CDR2 SNEGSKA (reference sequence). The CDR3 has 13 amino acids. CDR3 in amino acids: CSARDLRDGRAFF. Here the CDR3 DNA reads TGCAGTGCTAGAGATTTAAGGGATGGGAGAGCTTTCTTT.

The chain is built from TRBV7-2 and TRBJ2-1, with D hard to call. Between the trimmed V and J ends, which lost 4 bases and 3 bases, there was a span of 7 bases. The CDR3 consists of 13 residues. Germline assignment: CDR1 SGHTA and CDR2 FQGNSA. CDR3 protein: CASSSTNYNEQFF. The CDR3 bases are TGTGCCAGCAGCTCAACGAACTACAATGAGCAGTTCTTC.